This paragraph covers one T cell receptor beta chain sequence. The entry originates in a study of human T cells and chemical hapten exposure. Study information: Per-sample TCR yield variation was attributed mainly to small pooled library volume differences.

As to time point: patch test 1, 2 weeks after DPC sensitization. Regarding treatment: therapeutic diphenylcyclopropenone sensitization with weekly scalp DPC. This CDR3 is built from 12 residues. The germline V gene has CDR1 MDHEN and CDR2 SYDVKM. The V and J ends lost 6 bases and 4 bases respectively, with 9 bases between them. One entry per CDR3 protein, called by TCRdb with MiXCR from the RACE reads. The sample has fewer than 200,000 distinct CDR3 sequences; approximately 20% are singletons. The chain carries TRBV28 and TRBJ1-1; D call uncertain. Sample: whole blood, taken in connection with sensitization to the hapten diphenylcyclopropenone (DPC). This receptor was obtained from a woman aged 50 to 60 with alopecia areata. Some clones in this sample may be carry-over from other donors' samples. CDR3 sequence: CASRVGSTEAFF. The CDR3 DNA follows: TGTGCCAGCAGGGTCGGGAGCACTGAAGCTTTCTTT. The full variable domain, completed using reference TRBV28 and TRBJ1-1, is DVKVTQSSRYLVKRTGEKVFLECVQDMDHENMFWYRQDPGLGLRLIYFSYDVKMKEKGDIPEGYSVSREKKERFSLILESASTNQTSMYLCASRVGSTEAFFGQGTRLTVV.